The 17 T cell receptor beta chains given below trace back to one sample, sequenced in a study of CD8+ T cells in alopecia areata. Sequencing templates came from extracted RNA that was reverse transcribed into cDNA. Repertoires were generated with immunoSEQ multiplex PCR, while TCRdb's copy carries only in-frame clones and drops some. The top ten hold about 0.9% of the sample, which has under 300,000 clones, about three fifths seen once. Treatment here: oral pan-JAK inhibitor, 5-10 mg twice daily. Sequences were derived from CD4+ T cells sorted from blood, sampled at week 52, from a patient treated with tofacitinib. These receptors all come from a human donor with alopecia areata.

The chain uses TRBV9 and TRBJ1-6; D not certain. V lost 4 bases and J 1 base, leaving 9 bases between the germline ends. The V gene's germline CDR1 is SGDLS and CDR2 YYNGEE. The CDR3 consists of 15 residues. CDR3 nucleotide sequence: TGTGCCAGCAGCCCTCGAGGATCCTATAATTCACCCCTCCACTTT. It specifies CASSPRGSYNSPLHF. Combining the CDR3 with reference TRBV9 and TRBJ1-6 gives the whole variable domain DSGVTQTPKHLITATGQRVTLRCSPRSGDLSVYWYQQSLDQGLQFLIQYYNGEERAKGNILERFSAQQFPDLHSELNLSSLELGDSALYFCASSPRGSYNSPLHFGNGTRLTVT.

This clone was detected a few times. The V gene is TRBV2, the J gene TRBJ2-1; TRBD1 agrees at 7 bases. The germline V gene has CDR1 SNHLY and CDR2 FYNNEI. Unmatched junction bases numbered 7, after V lost 5 bases and J lost 0 bases. The CDR3 extends over 16 amino acids. Written as DNA, the CDR3 is TGTGCCAGCAGTCCTCCGGGACAGAGCTCCTACAATGAGCAGTTCTTC. Its translation: CASSPPGQSSYNEQFF.

CDR3 sequence: CASSPVGGEQYF. In nucleotides, the CDR3 is TGTGCCAGCAGCCCCGTTGGCGGCGAGCAGTACTTC. The gene calls are TRBV4-2 and TRBJ2-7; D call uncertain. Germline V gene data show CDR1 as LGHNA and CDR2 as YNFKEQ. V lost 4 bases and J lost 6, with 10 bases in between. The length of the CDR3 is 12 residues.

This clone was seen only a few times. This chain joins TRBV7-3 and TRBJ2-1, with 8 bases fitting TRBD1. The junction had 10 bases not matched to a gene; V was cut back by 5 bases and J by 4 bases. CDR3 length equals 16 residues. From germline, CDR1 is SGHTA and CDR2 FQGTGA. CDR3 loop: CASSRVSTGDYNEQFF. The CDR3 DNA reads TGTGCCAGCAGCCGAGTATCGACAGGGGATTACAATGAGCAGTTCTTC.

The V and J genes are TRBV11-2 and TRBJ2-2; unclear D gene. This CDR3 spans 15 amino acids. In germline, CDR1 is SGHAT, CDR2 FQNNGV. V was pared by 3 bases and J by 0 bases, with 8 bases between. Written as DNA, the CDR3 is TGTGCCAGCAGCTTTTGGAGAGCGAACACCGGGGAGCTGTTTTTT. Protein sequence: CASSFWRANTGELFF.

V and J are TRBV7-2 and TRBJ1-2, with D hard to call. The CDR3 totals 11 residues. V was pared by 5 bases and J by 7 bases, with 8 bases between. In germline, CDR1 is SGHTA, CDR2 FQGNSA. The CDR3 is CASSPFAGYTF. The CDR3 region has the DNA TGTGCCAGCAGCCCGTTCGCTGGCTACACCTTC. Complete variable domain (other parts from reference TRBV7-2 and TRBJ1-2): GAGVSQSPSNKVTEKGKDVELRCDPISGHTALYWYRQSLGQGLEFLIYFQGNSAPDKSGLPSDRFSAERTGGSVSTLTIQRTQQEDSAVYLCASSPFAGYTFGSGTRLTVV.

This clone came up a few times. This chain joins TRBV9 and TRBJ2-2, with 8 bases aligning to TRBD2. The CDR3 is 14 residues long. CDR1 and CDR2 from the germline V gene are SGDLS and YYNGEE. The V segment lost 3 bases and the J segment 6 bases; nucleotides outside the gene matches: 4. CDR3 DNA sequence: TGTGCCAGCAGCGAGGGGACTAGTTCCGGGGAGCTGTTTTTT. Encoded protein: CASSEGTSSGELFF.

The chain is built from TRBV5-6 and TRBJ1-6; the D is unclear. V lost 6 bases and J 0 bases, leaving 13 bases between the germline ends. The CDR3 runs to 16 residues. Looked up from germline, CDR1 is SGHDT and CDR2 is YYEEEE. CDR3 in DNA: TGTGCCAGCACCCCCGCTACAAACTCCTATAATTCACCCCTCCACTTT. It yields the protein CASTPATNSYNSPLHF.

The genes are TRBV4-2 and TRBJ1-2; maybe TRBD1 (6 bases). V lost 4 bases to trimming and J lost 4 bases, with 16 bases between them. The germline CDR1 and CDR2 sequences are LGHNA and YNFKEQ. The CDR3 has 15 residues. The CDR3 sequence is CASSPRGGGAYGYTF. Here the CDR3 DNA reads TGTGCCAGCAGCCCCCGCGGAGGGGGGGCCTATGGCTACACCTTC.

The J gene is TRBJ1-1, the V gene TRBV2; D uncertain. Germline V CDR1 and CDR2: SNHLY, FYNNEI. Deletions cut 6 bases from V and 3 bases from J, with 11 bases between. The CDR3 runs 13 residues. CDR3 DNA sequence: TGTGCCAGCAGCGCAGGTCTGTACACTGAAGCTTTCTTT. Translation gives CASSAGLYTEAFF.

This chain uses TRBV7-2 with TRBJ2-5, with D possibly TRBD2 on 6 matching bases. The germline V and J ends were trimmed by 3 bases and 5 bases, with 10 bases remaining between them. Germline CDR1 and CDR2: SGHTA and FQGNSA. This CDR3 is built from 13 residues. The CDR3 loop reads CASSFVGGETQYF. CDR3 in DNA: TGTGCCAGCAGCTTCGTAGGAGGGGAGACCCAGTACTTC.

The genes are TRBV7-3 and TRBJ2-3; unclear D gene. This CDR3 region has 13 residues. Germline CDR1 is SGHTA and CDR2 is FQGTGA. The V end lost 5 bases, the J end lost 4 bases, and 10 bases lay between the germline ends. The CDR3, as DNA: TGTGCCAGCAGCCCCTCGGGTTCAGATACGCAGTATTTT. This sequence encodes CASSPSGSDTQYF.

The chain has TRBV7-2 and TRBJ2-3, with TRBD1 matching 9 bases. This CDR3 is 15 amino acids long. Germline CDR1 is SGHTA and CDR2 is FQGNSA. V dropped 4 bases and J dropped 4; count of bases not matched to a gene: 6. The CDR3: CASSYPGQGSDTQYF. CDR3 nucleotide sequence: TGTGCCAGCAGCTACCCGGGACAGGGCTCAGATACGCAGTATTTT.

The rearrangement uses TRBV29-1 and TRBJ2-2; D perhaps matches TRBD1 (6 bases). The V end lost 6 bases, the J end lost 2 bases, and 13 bases lay between the germline ends. The germline V gene has CDR1 SQVTM and CDR2 ANQGSEA. The CDR3 contains 14 residues. CDR3 protein: CSVGDNLNTGELFF. CDR3 DNA: TGCAGCGTGGGGGACAACCTCAACACCGGGGAGCTGTTTTTT.

The V call is TRBV29-1, the J call TRBJ1-1; the match to TRBD1 covers 7 bases. Trimming cost V 2 bases and J 8 bases; bases outside gene matches: 11. The CDR3 has 14 residues. CDR1 is SQVTM and CDR2 is ANQGSEA in the germline V gene. The CDR3 reads CSVEKGGRFMEAFF. As DNA, the CDR3 is TGCAGCGTTGAAAAAGGGGGCCGTTTTATGGAAGCTTTCTTT. Supplemented by reference TRBV29-1 and TRBJ1-1, the full variable domain reads SAVISQKPSRDICQRGTSLTIQCQVDSQVTMMFWYRQQPGQSLTLIATANQGSEATYESGFVIDKFPISRPNLTFSTLTVSNMSPEDSSIYLCSVEKGGRFMEAFFGQGTRLTVV.

The J gene is TRBJ1-2, the V gene TRBV5-1; 7 nucleotides match TRBD1. V shed 4 bases, J shed 3 bases, and the junction held 18 bases outside the gene matches. The CDR3 contains 18 residues. From germline, CDR1 is SGHRS and CDR2 YFSETQ. The chain's CDR3 is CASSRLVHERQGDYGYTF. CDR3 sequence (DNA): TGCGCCAGCAGCCGGTTGGTTCACGAGAGACAGGGCGACTATGGCTACACCTTC. The full variable domain, rest sourced from reference TRBV5-1 and TRBJ1-2, is KAGVTQTPRYLIKTRGQQVTLSCSPISGHRSVSWYQQTPGQGLQFLFEYFSETQRNKGNFPGRFSGRQFSNSRSEMNVSTLELGDSALYLCASSRLVHERQGDYGYTFGSGTRLTVV.

As DNA, the CDR3 is TGTGCCTGGGGCCCCTCCTCCTACAATGAGCAGTTCTTC. Translating it yields CAWGPSSYNEQFF. V is TRBV30 and J is TRBJ2-1; D gene unclear. The ends were cut back, 5 bases at V and 0 bases at J, with 8 bases in the middle. This CDR3 region has 13 residues. Germline V CDR1 and CDR2: GTSNPN, SVGIG (reference sequence). Filled out from reference TRBV30 and TRBJ2-1, the complete variable domain reads SQTIHQWPATLVQPVGSPLSLECTVEGTSNPNLYWYRQAAGRGLQLLFYSVGIGQISSEVPQNLSASRPQDRQFILSSKKLLLSDSGFYLCAWGPSSYNEQFFGPGTRLTVL.